Reported below is one TCR beta chain. Its antigen is unknown. Base qualities were left out, and no much larger clone turns up one base away. These data originate in a study of glioma-infiltrating T cells after dendritic cell vaccination (dated by TCRdb to 2016 to 2017). For context, the study as a whole: The cohort comprised 15 glioblastoma patients from Phase I and II dendritic cell vaccination trials, 9 newly diagnosed and 6 with recurrent disease. Patients received autologous tumor lysate-pulsed dendritic cell vaccination between about 2003 and 2013. The vaccine was prepared from monocyte-derived dendritic cells that were cultured for more than six days with IL-4 and GM-CSF and then pulsed overnight with autologous tumor lysate. Three intradermal dendritic cell vaccine injections were administered to patients at biweekly intervals in the arm below the axilla. In glioblastoma patients vaccinated with dendritic cells, deep sequencing of TCR beta CDR3 regions served to measure the amount of tumor-infiltrating lymphocytes and to compare repertoires between tumor and blood. Survival after dendritic cell vaccination was correlated with TCR sequencing metrics, including TIL content and tumor-blood repertoire overlap. Beyond this particular receptor, the publication reports: The response model built on TCR overlap across three groups was characterized as speculative, with prospective validation still needed. The cohort was small and heterogeneous, and full blood and tumor sets were available for few patients, with initial-recurrent tumor pairs available for even fewer patients. Higher estimated pretreatment TIL content predicted longer time to progression and overall survival after dendritic cell vaccination. No direct relationship between TCR clonality and survival was found, suggesting a diverse polyclonal response may matter.

The cysteine opens and the phenylalanine closes a CDR3 of 13 amino acids. This entry keeps only the CDR3 DNA: 39 bases, framed from base 1. CDR1 is given as SGHRS and CDR2 as YFSETQ, both from the germline V gene. The V end loses 4 bases and the J end loses 8 bases, and a stretch of 12 bases separates them. The sample's time point label, in plain terms: after dendritic cell vaccination, including at tumor progression/relapse. To be selected, patients needed enough residual fresh-frozen tumor tissue and more than two years of available survival data. Although molecular status otherwise differed among the glioblastoma patients, no patient had an isocitrate dehydrogenase mutation. PBMC collection took place before vaccination, two weeks after the third vaccination, and at tumor progression if progression occurred. The Qiagen DNeasy Blood extraction Kit was used for extraction of genomic DNA. TCRB CDR3 regions were amplified from about 2 ug genomic DNA, or all available DNA if less, using the immunoSEQ assay. The multiplex PCR relied on 60 forward primers for TCR V beta segments and 13 reverse primers for J beta segments. To estimate the number of reads per starting template, synthetic control templates were added to each sample at limiting dilution. Reads of 87 bp were generated by sequencing on the Illumina HiSeq System. The published analysis was carried out like this. To remove PCR and sequencing errors, closely related sequences were merged with a nearest neighbor algorithm. TCR overlap was measured as the percentage of unique tumor TCR beta sequences also present in the same patient's peripheral blood. As stored in TCRdb, this immuneACCESS dataset retains in-frame rearrangements with V and J assigned. A fraction of the clones does not appear; measured against another copy, unresolved V genes explain less than half of the discrepancy, and the remainder lacks a known reason. V and J calls and clone size are as listed in that table; D and trimming were resolved from the DNA. The sample includes fewer than 95,000 clones, with 85% observed a single time. Approximately 8% of the sample belongs to the ten largest clones.

The sequencing here drew on blood, taken after dendritic cell vaccination. This clonotype was obtained from a human donor with glioblastoma. This sequence uses TRBV5-1 and TRBJ1-4; tentative D gene TRBD1, with 6 bases matching. The CDR3 is CASSTLTGEKLFF. The nucleotide sequence reads TGCGCCAGCAGCACCCTGACAGGAGAAAAACTGTTTTTT. With the rest looked up from the reference TRBV5-1 and TRBJ1-4 genes rather than sequenced, the full variable domain is KAGVTQTPRYLIKTRGQQVTLSCSPISGHRSVSWYQQTPGQGLQFLFEYFSETQRNKGNFPGRFSGRQFSNSRSEMNVSTLELGDSALYLCASSTLTGEKLFFGSGTQLSVL.